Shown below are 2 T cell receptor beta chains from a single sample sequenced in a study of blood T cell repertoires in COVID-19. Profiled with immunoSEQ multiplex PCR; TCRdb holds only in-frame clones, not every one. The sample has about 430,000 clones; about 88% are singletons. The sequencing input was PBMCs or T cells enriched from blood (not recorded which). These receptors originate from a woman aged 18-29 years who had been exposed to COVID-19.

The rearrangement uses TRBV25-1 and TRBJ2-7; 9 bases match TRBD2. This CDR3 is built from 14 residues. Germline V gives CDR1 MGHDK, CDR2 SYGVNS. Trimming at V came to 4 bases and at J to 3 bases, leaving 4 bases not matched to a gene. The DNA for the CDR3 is TGTGCCAGCAGTGGCTGGACTAGCGACTACGAGCAGTACTTC. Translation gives CASSGWTSDYEQYF.

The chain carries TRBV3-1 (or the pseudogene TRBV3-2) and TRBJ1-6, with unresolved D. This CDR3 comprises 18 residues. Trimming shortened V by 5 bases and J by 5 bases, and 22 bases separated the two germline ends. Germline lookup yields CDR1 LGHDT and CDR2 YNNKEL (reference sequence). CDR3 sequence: CASSGHFPIIHHNSPLHF. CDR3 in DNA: TGTGCCAGCAGCGGGCATTTTCCCATTATACATCATAATTCACCCCTCCACTTT.